One and the same sample provided the 28 T cell receptor beta chains below, sequenced in a study of human T cells and chemical hapten exposure. Via MiXCR, TCRdb re-called the RACE reads, giving one row per CDR3 protein. Among some 79,000 distinct CDR3 sequences, less than 11% were seen once, and the ten largest hold more than 4%. Time point reported: patch test 2, 6 weeks after DPC sensitization. Treatment of the sample: therapeutic diphenylcyclopropenone sensitization with weekly scalp DPC. The sample here was whole blood, taken in connection with sensitization to the hapten diphenylcyclopropenone (DPC). Every receptor here comes from a woman between 45 and 60 years old with alopecia areata. Some clones in this sample may be carry-over from other donors' samples.

The chain links TRBV11-2 to TRBJ2-5; maybe TRBD2 (6 bases). V lost 5 bases, J lost 3 bases, and 10 bases lay in between. The CDR3 covers 13 residues. The germline CDR1 and CDR2 sequences are SGHAT and FQNNGV. The CDR3 region has the DNA TGTGCCAGCAGCCGTGGGGGGAAAGAGACCCAGTACTTC. This codes for CASSRGGKETQYF.

This sequence joins TRBV12-3 or TRBV12-4 and TRBJ2-1; 7 positions agree with TRBD1. Losses at the gene ends were 5 bases for V and 5 bases for J; bases not matched to a gene: 6. The CDR3 has 14 residues. The CDR3 reads CASSADRVDNEQFF. CDR3 DNA sequence: TGTGCCAGCAGTGCCGACAGGGTCGACAATGAGCAGTTCTTC.

This clonotype was counted at least ten times. The V call is TRBV29-1, the J call TRBJ1-1; TRBD1 is a possible D gene (5 bases). V lost 7 bases and J 0 bases, leaving 12 bases between the germline ends. The V gene's germline CDR1 is SQVTM and CDR2 ANQGSEA. The CDR3 is made up of 13 amino acids. The CDR3 DNA reads TGCAGCGCTGACTGGGGCGTGAACACTGAAGCTTTCTTT. Residues: CSADWGVNTEAFF.

The CDR3: CASSTSAQETQYF. The CDR3, as DNA: TGTGCCAGTAGTACTAGCGCCCAAGAGACCCAGTACTTC. This chain connects TRBV19 to TRBJ2-5, with TRBD2 as a possible D gene (6 bases). V was shortened by 4 bases and J by 1 base, with 7 bases between the two germline ends. CDR1 is LNHDA and CDR2 is SQIVND in the germline V gene (reference sequence). This CDR3 spans 13 amino acids.

This clonotype has at least ten counts. The V gene is TRBV23-1, the J gene TRBJ2-7; no definite D call. TRBV23-1 is given ORF status, its function remaining uncertain. V lost 9 bases and J lost 3, with 6 bases in between. This CDR3 is 10 amino acids long. The CDR3 DNA is TGCGCCAGTCGACACTACGAGCAGTACTTC. Amino acid sequence: CASRHYEQYF.

The V gene is TRBV2, the J gene TRBJ1-5; TRBD1 matches at 7 bases. Germline assignment: CDR1 SNHLY and CDR2 FYNNEI. The V segment lost 6 bases and the J segment 7 bases; nucleotides outside the gene matches: 9. This CDR3 spans 14 amino acids. As DNA, the CDR3 is TGTGCCAGCAGATCACAGGGGTCGGGGCAGCCCCAGCATTTT. Residues: CASRSQGSGQPQHF.

This clonotype is deemed medium-sized. The V call is TRBV3-1, the J call TRBJ1-2; 7 bases match TRBD1. The CDR3 consists of 12 residues. The junction had 1 base not matched to a gene; V was cut back by 5 bases and J by 4 bases. Germline lookup yields CDR1 LGHDT and CDR2 YNNKEL (reference sequence). Written as DNA, the CDR3 is TGTGCCAGCAGCTCAGGGGGCTATGGCTACACCTTC. Its protein product is CASSSGGYGYTF.

This clonotype was seen repeatedly, ten times or more. The V gene is TRBV3-1, the J gene TRBJ2-5, with a weak D call TRBD2 (6 bases). Germline V gene sequence: CDR1 LGHDT, CDR2 YNNKEL (reference sequence). The CDR3 totals 14 residues. V shed 6 bases and J shed 4 bases, with 15 bases lying between them. CDR3 loop: CASSYLAAPETQYF. As DNA, the CDR3 is TGTGCCAGCAGTTACTTAGCGGCCCCAGAGACCCAGTACTTC.

This clonotype was seen ten or more times. This rearrangement joins TRBV10-2 to TRBJ2-1; TRBD2 agrees at 13 bases. Germline values: CDR1 WSHSY, CDR2 SAAADI. Unmatched junction bases numbered 1, after V lost 5 bases and J lost 0 bases. The CDR3 is made up of 16 amino acids. The CDR3 DNA reads as TGCGCCAGCAGTACTAGCGGGAGGGGCTCCTACAATGAGCAGTTCTTC. This encodes CASSTSGRGSYNEQFF.

This clonotype was seen a handful of times. This sequence joins TRBV18 and TRBJ1-5; D is unresolved. V was trimmed by 6 bases and J by 4 bases, leaving 19 bases between them. Germline-derived CDR1 and CDR2 are KGHSH and LQKENI. CDR3 length equals 16 residues. For the CDR3, the DNA is TGTGCCAGCTCGTCACGGACGGGAGATGGAAATCAGCCCCAGCATTTT. Amino acids: CASSSRTGDGNQPQHF.

The chain recombines TRBV3-1 with TRBJ2-7; 9 bases map to TRBD1. The length of the CDR3 is 11 residues. V gave up 5 bases and J gave up 10 bases; unmatched junction bases: 3. Germline V CDR1 and CDR2: LGHDT, YNNKEL (reference sequence). Written as DNA, the CDR3 is TGTGCCAGCAGCGACAGGGGGGTCCAGTACTTC. It yields the protein CASSDRGVQYF.

This clonotype was recorded many times. The CDR3 protein is CSARESSGRAKNIQYF. In DNA, the CDR3 is TGCAGTGCTAGAGAGAGTAGCGGGAGGGCCAAAAACATTCAGTACTTC. This chain links TRBV20-1 with TRBJ2-4; 10 bases line up with TRBD2. V lost 0 bases to trimming and J lost 1 base; unmatched junction nucleotides: 3. There are 16 residues in the CDR3. Looked up from germline, CDR1 is DFQATT and CDR2 is SNEGSKA (reference sequence).

V gene TRBV5-6 combines with J gene TRBJ2-7; 11 positions agree with TRBD2. The length of the CDR3 is 14 residues. Trimming removed 3 bases from V and 7 bases from J; junction bases left unmatched: 6. In germline, CDR1 is SGHDT, CDR2 YYEEEE. The CDR3 DNA sequence: TGTGCCAGCAGCTCGTTAGCGGGAGGGGGTGAGCAGTACTTC. Its translation is CASSSLAGGGEQYF. Complete variable domain (other parts from reference TRBV5-6 and TRBJ2-7): DAGVTQSPTHLIKTRGQQVTLRCSPKSGHDTVSWYQQALGQGPQFIFQYYEEEERQRGNFPDRFSGHQFPNYSSELNVNALLLGDSALYLCASSSLAGGGEQYFGPGTRLTVT.

This clonotype has just one count. V and J are TRBV14 and TRBJ2-1; 10 bases are a match to TRBD2. The CDR3 is 17 amino acids. Germline V gene data show CDR1 as SGHDN and CDR2 as FVKESK. V lost 4 bases, J lost 8 bases, and 14 bases stayed unmatched. CDR3 protein: CASSRVWGLAYRDEQFF. CDR3 bases: TGTGCCAGCAGCCGAGTCTGGGGACTAGCGTATAGGGATGAGCAGTTCTTC. Full variable domain (remainder filled in from reference TRBV14 and TRBJ2-1): EAGVTQFPSHSVIEKGQTVTLRCDPISGHDNLYWYRRVMGKEIKFLLHFVKESKQDESGMPNNRFLAERTGGTYSTLKVQPAELEDSGVYFCASSRVWGLAYRDEQFFGPGTRLTVL.

The rearrangement uses TRBV25-1 and TRBJ2-1; D gene unclear. Germline assignment: CDR1 MGHDK and CDR2 SYGVNS. Deletions cut 5 bases from V and 4 bases from J, with 12 bases between. CDR3 size: 14 residues. The CDR3 sequence: CASSIDGRYNEQFF. CDR3 sequence (DNA): TGTGCCAGCAGTATAGACGGCAGGTACAATGAGCAGTTCTTC.

This clonotype occurred a few times. V usage is TRBV27 and J usage is TRBJ1-5; D remains unclear. This CDR3 has 16 amino acids. Looked up from germline, CDR1 is MNHEY and CDR2 is SMNVEV (reference sequence). The V end lost 2 bases, the J end lost 4 bases, and 15 bases lay between the germline ends. CDR3 nucleotide sequence: TGTGCCAGCAGTTTAATCGGGCGGAAAGGAAATCAGCCCCAGCATTTT. Translating it yields CASSLIGRKGNQPQHF.

The sample holds many counts of this clonotype. This chain connects TRBV2 to TRBJ2-1; unclear D gene. In germline, CDR1 is SNHLY, CDR2 FYNNEI. The CDR3 runs 11 residues. Trimming left V 7 bases short and J 12 bases short, with 13 bases between. The CDR3 sequence is CASTMLTGQFF. CDR3 in DNA: TGTGCCAGCACGATGTTAACGGGGCAGTTCTTC.

This clonotype appeared a few times. V is TRBV18 and J is TRBJ1-6; TRBD1 is a possible D gene (5 bases). Germline V lookup: CDR1 KGHSH, CDR2 LQKENI. This CDR3 spans 15 amino acids. V shed 6 bases and J shed 9 bases, with 18 bases lying between them. The CDR3 nucleotides are TGTGCCAGCTCGTCAGATCAGGGCTTGGGTTCACCCCTCCACTTT. Protein: CASSSDQGLGSPLHF.

The sample holds a few counts of this clonotype. The J gene is TRBJ2-3, the V gene TRBV30; D call uncertain. The CDR3 is 13 residues long. V dropped 2 bases and J dropped 2 bases, with 8 bases sitting between them. Per germline, CDR1 GTSNPN and CDR2 SVGIG (reference sequence). CDR3 amino acids: CAWSRILTDTQYF. The CDR3 DNA reads as TGTGCCTGGAGTCGGATACTCACAGATACGCAGTATTTT.

This clonotype was picked up a small number of times. The chain uses TRBV12-3 or TRBV12-4 and TRBJ2-7; D gene uncertain. The CDR3 is 14 amino acids. The V end lost 6 bases, the J end lost 2 bases, and 14 bases lay between the germline ends. This CDR3 is CASRSGGEPYEQYF. The CDR3 DNA sequence: TGTGCCAGCAGGTCAGGTGGAGAGCCCTACGAGCAGTACTTC.

This clonotype appeared once. This rearrangement joins TRBV27 to TRBJ2-3; a weak D match, TRBD1 (5 bases). The germline V gene encodes CDR1 MNHEY and CDR2 SMNVEV (reference sequence). The CDR3 has 12 residues. The V end was cut by 5 bases, the J end by 5 bases, with 8 bases between. CDR3 amino acids: CASSIQGDTQYF. DNA for the CDR3: TGTGCCAGCAGTATTCAGGGAGATACGCAGTATTTT.

V usage is TRBV25-1 and J usage is TRBJ2-1; D is possibly TRBD2 (6 bases). CDR3 length: 17 amino acids. Germline-derived CDR1 and CDR2 are MGHDK and SYGVNS. The germline V and J ends were trimmed by 1 base and 8 bases, with 21 bases remaining between them. The CDR3 region has the DNA TGTGCCAGCAGTGAATTCCGGGCGGGGTCCCCTACCGATGAGCAGTTCTTC. Protein product: CASSEFRAGSPTDEQFF.

CDR3 coding DNA: TGCAGTGCCCCCGATGACCATTACGAGCAGTACTTC. Its protein is CSAPDDHYEQYF. This sequence joins TRBV20-1 and TRBJ2-7; D is unclear. Germline values: CDR1 DFQATT, CDR2 SNEGSKA (reference sequence). With 6 bases removed from V and 4 bases from J, the gap between germline ends came to 13 bases. CDR3 length: 12 residues.

This clonotype was counted at least ten times. V usage is TRBV10-2 and J usage is TRBJ1-4; 9 nucleotides align to TRBD1. The CDR3 has 15 amino acids. After removal of 0 bases from V and 11 bases from J, the junction contained 7 bases not matched to a gene. The V gene's germline CDR1 is WSHSY and CDR2 SAAADI. CDR3 sequence (DNA): TGCGCCAGCAGTGAGTCAGGACAGGGGACAAGGAAACTGTTTTTT. Amino acid sequence: CASSESGQGTRKLFF.

In its sample, this clonotype was seen many times. The V and J genes are TRBV12-3 or TRBV12-4 and TRBJ1-1, with D perhaps matching TRBD1 (5 bases). The CDR3 is made up of 13 amino acids. The ends were cut back, 9 bases at V and 5 bases at J, with 16 bases in the middle. CDR3 sequence (DNA): TGTGCCAGTACGTGGGGCTGGGGAACTGAAGCTTTCTTT. Translation gives CASTWGWGTEAFF.

This clonotype was observed a handful of times. The V gene is TRBV18, the J gene TRBJ1-5; TRBD1 is a possible D gene (5 bases). Between the trimmed V and J ends, which lost 2 bases and 6 bases, there was a span of 17 bases. There are 16 residues in the CDR3. Germline CDR1 reads KGHSH; CDR2 reads LQKENI. This CDR3 reads CASSPYGHLRTQPQHF. The CDR3 DNA sequence: TGTGCCAGCTCACCATATGGACATTTAAGGACTCAGCCCCAGCATTTT.

CDR3 sequence: CASCRDTQPQHF. CDR3 nucleotides: TGTGCCAGCTGCAGGGATACTCAGCCCCAGCATTTT. The chain combines TRBV12-3 or TRBV12-4 with TRBJ1-5; D possibly corresponds to TRBD1 (5 bases). Deletions cut 8 bases from V and 6 bases from J, with 11 bases between. The CDR3 length is 12 residues.

The J gene is TRBJ2-1, the V gene TRBV4-3, with D perhaps matching TRBD2 (6 bases). The CDR3 runs to 18 residues. Germline CDR1 is LGHNA and CDR2 is YSLEER. V lost 0 bases and J lost 2, with 17 bases in between. The CDR3: CASSQDPVGGRTYNEQFF. CDR3 sequence (DNA): TGCGCCAGCAGCCAAGATCCCGTTGGGGGGAGAACCTACAATGAGCAGTTCTTC.